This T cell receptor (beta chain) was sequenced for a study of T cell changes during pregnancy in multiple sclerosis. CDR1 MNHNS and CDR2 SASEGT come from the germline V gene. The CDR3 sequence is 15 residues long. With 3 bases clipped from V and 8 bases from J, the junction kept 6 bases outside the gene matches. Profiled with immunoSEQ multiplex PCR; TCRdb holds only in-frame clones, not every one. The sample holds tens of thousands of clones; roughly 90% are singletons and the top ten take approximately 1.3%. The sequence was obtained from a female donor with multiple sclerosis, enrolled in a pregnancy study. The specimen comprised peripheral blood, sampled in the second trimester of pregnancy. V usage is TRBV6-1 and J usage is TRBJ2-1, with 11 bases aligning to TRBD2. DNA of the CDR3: TGTGCCAGCAGTGATAGCGGGGGGGCTCTCTATGAGCAGTTCTTC. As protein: CASSDSGGALYEQFF.